This T cell receptor (beta chain) stems from a study of post-analysis software for immune sequencing data. Prepared TCR beta cDNA libraries contained unique molecular identifiers. A single record per CDR3 protein comes from TCRdb applying MiXCR to the PCR reads. The sample holds roughly 800,000 distinct CDR3 sequences, roughly 50% seen once. The receptor was isolated from a girl between 10 and 17 years old with multiple sclerosis. Specimen: blood.

For the CDR3, the DNA is TGTGCCAGCAGCGAGGCCCCCGGACAGGGGCGCCCCTATGGCTACACCTTC. Its translation: CASSEAPGQGRPYGYTF. V gene TRBV7-6 combines with J gene TRBJ1-2; 9 bases are a match to TRBD1. V shed 5 bases and J 4 bases; nucleotides not matched to a gene: 14. The germline V gene has CDR1 SGHVS and CDR2 FNYEAQ. This CDR3 has 17 residues.